This T cell receptor (gamma chain) was profiled in a study of gamma-delta chains in newborns, infants, children. Study summary: Microbial exposure reportedly drives polyclonal innate γδ T cell expansion after birth.

The CDR3 runs 17 residues. The germline V gene has CDR1 GITISATS and CDR2 ISYDGTV (reference sequence). TCRdb re-analyzed the reads via CATT. This sample has roughly 870 gamma-chain clones, with 2% to 2.5% found just once. Comment on this clone: A much larger clone lies one base from this, so it may be a read error.

The gene calls are TRGV9 and TRGJP. Sequences were obtained from blood. The source of this sequence is a child who was a newborn, infant or young child, either healthy, febrile or measles-vaccinated (not recorded which). CDR3 nucleotide sequence: TGTGCCTTGTGGGAGGTGCGTGGGGAGTTGGGCAAAAAAGTCAAGGTATTT. Translated: CALWEVRGELGKKVKVF.